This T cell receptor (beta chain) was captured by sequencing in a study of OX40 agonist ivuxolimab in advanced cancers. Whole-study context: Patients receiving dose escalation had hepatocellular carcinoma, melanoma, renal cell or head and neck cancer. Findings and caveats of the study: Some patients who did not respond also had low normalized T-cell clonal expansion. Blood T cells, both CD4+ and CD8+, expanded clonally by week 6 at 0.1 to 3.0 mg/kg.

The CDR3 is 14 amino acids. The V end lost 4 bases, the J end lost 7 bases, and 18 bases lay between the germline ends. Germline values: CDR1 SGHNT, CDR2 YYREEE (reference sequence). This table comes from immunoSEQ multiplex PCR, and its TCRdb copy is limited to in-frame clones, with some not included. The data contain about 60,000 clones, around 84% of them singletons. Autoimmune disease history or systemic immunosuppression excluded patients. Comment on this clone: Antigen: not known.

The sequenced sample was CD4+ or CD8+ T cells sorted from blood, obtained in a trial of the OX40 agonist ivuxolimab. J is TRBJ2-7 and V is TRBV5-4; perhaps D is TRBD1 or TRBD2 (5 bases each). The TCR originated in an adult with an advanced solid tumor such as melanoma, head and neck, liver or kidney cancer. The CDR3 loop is CASSLPGPSREQYF. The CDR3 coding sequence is TGTGCCAGCAGCCTTCCGGGACCCTCGAGGGAGCAGTACTTC.